One sample yielded the 20 T cell receptor beta chains listed below, sequenced in a study of pediatric ulcerative colitis. The method was immunoSEQ multiplex PCR; TCRdb's version includes in-frame clones alone and lacks a portion of them. The table lists under 45,000 clones, over 65% of them singletons. Input material: blood. The receptors shown here come from a girl under 18 with moderate ulcerative colitis.

The chain combines TRBV7-2 with TRBJ2-4; weak D call: TRBD2 (5 bases). Germline CDR1 reads SGHTA; CDR2 reads FQGNSA. CDR3 length: 14 residues. The V and J ends lost 1 base and 1 base respectively, with 5 bases between them. CDR3 amino acids: CASSLGGAKNIQYF. CDR3 DNA sequence: TGTGCCAGCAGCTTAGGAGGGGCCAAAAACATTCAGTACTTC.

V gene TRBV6-4 combines with J gene TRBJ2-3, with no clear D. The V end was cut by 2 bases, the J end by 0 bases, with 3 bases between. CDR3 length: 13 residues. From germline, CDR1 is MRHNA and CDR2 SNTAGT. The CDR3 DNA reads TGTGCCAGCAGTGACGACAGCACAGATACGCAGTATTTT. It translates to CASSDDSTDTQYF.

The rearrangement joins TRBV5-1 to TRBJ2-3; TRBD2 might be the D (5 bases). Germline CDR1 and CDR2: SGHRS and YFSETQ. Trimming took off 2 bases at V and 1 base at J, with 11 bases between the two ends. The CDR3 length is 15 residues. CDR3: CASSFYEGGTDTQYF. The CDR3 nucleotides read TGCGCCAGCAGCTTTTATGAGGGTGGCACAGATACGCAGTATTTT.

The chain uses TRBV14 and TRBJ2-3, with D unresolved. V gave up 5 bases and J gave up 4 bases, with 10 bases separating them. The CDR3 contains 13 residues. Germline assignment: CDR1 SGHDN and CDR2 FVKESK. The CDR3 DNA is TGTGCCAGCAGCTCAGCAGTCCCAGATACGCAGTATTTT. Translated, it gives CASSSAVPDTQYF.

This chain connects TRBV27 to TRBJ2-3, with 8 bases identical to TRBD1. V was clipped by 6 bases and J by 2 bases; unmatched bases: 4. The CDR3 extends over 14 amino acids. The V gene's germline CDR1 is MNHEY and CDR2 SMNVEV (reference sequence). In DNA form, the CDR3 reads TGTGCCAGCAGGCGGACAGGGAACACAGATACGCAGTATTTT. This sequence encodes CASRRTGNTDTQYF.

CDR3 loop: CASKGGTYEQYF. As DNA, the CDR3 is TGTGCCAGCAAGGGCGGCACCTACGAGCAGTACTTC. The V and J genes are TRBV6-5 and TRBJ2-7; D gene uncertain. In germline, CDR1 is MNHEY, CDR2 SVGAGI. V lost 7 bases, J lost 2 bases, and 9 bases lay in between. This CDR3 has 12 amino acids.

The V gene is TRBV30, the J gene TRBJ2-3; 12 bases agree with TRBD2. The germline CDR1 and CDR2 sequences are GTSNPN and SVGIG (reference sequence). J was trimmed by 0 bases and V by 2 bases; bases with no gene match: 6. This CDR3 has 17 residues. CDR3 residues: CAWSSTGLAGSTDTQYF. The DNA of the CDR3 is TGTGCCTGGAGTTCCACCGGACTAGCGGGGAGCACAGATACGCAGTATTTT. Combining the CDR3 with reference TRBV30 and TRBJ2-3 gives the whole variable domain SQTIHQWPATLVQPVGSPLSLECTVEGTSNPNLYWYRQAAGRGLQLLFYSVGIGQISSEVPQNLSASRPQDRQFILSSKKLLLSDSGFYLCAWSSTGLAGSTDTQYFGPGTRLTVL.

This chain connects TRBV7-3 to TRBJ1-1; a weak D match, TRBD1 (6 bases). V was shortened by 5 bases and J by 4 bases, with 14 bases between the two germline ends. Germline V CDR1 and CDR2: SGHTA, FQGTGA. The CDR3 length is 14 residues. The CDR3, as DNA: TGTGCCAGCAGCACCACAGGGATGGGCACTGAAGCTTTCTTT. Its translation is CASSTTGMGTEAFF.

This clone was counted between two and nine times. This chain connects TRBV5-4 to TRBJ1-6, with a possible D match to TRBD1 (6 bases). The V and J ends lost 3 bases and 7 bases respectively, with 20 bases between them. CDR1 is SGHNT, CDR2 YYREEE, per germline (reference sequence). The CDR3 sequence is 17 residues long. CDR3 region: CASSSALGGRPNSPLHF. Written as DNA, the CDR3 is TGTGCCAGCAGCTCCGCCCTGGGGGGCAGGCCCAATTCACCCCTCCACTTT.

The genes are TRBV9 and TRBJ2-3; 7 bases match TRBD2. The length of the CDR3 is 15 residues. The V gene end was trimmed by 5 bases and the J gene end by 3 bases; junction bases not matched to a gene: 9. CDR1 and CDR2 from the germline V gene are SGDLS and YYNGEE. The CDR3 protein is CASRSTSANTDTQYF. In DNA, the CDR3 is TGTGCCAGCAGATCTACTAGCGCAAATACAGATACGCAGTATTTT.

V and J are TRBV4-1 and TRBJ2-7, with D unresolved. The V end lost 0 bases, the J end lost 3 bases, and 3 bases lay between the germline ends. This CDR3 has 12 residues. Germline V gene lookup returns CDR1 MGHRA and CDR2 YSYEKL. CDR3 region: CASSQEGYEQYF. CDR3 sequence (DNA): TGCGCCAGCAGCCAAGAGGGCTACGAGCAGTACTTC.

There are a few counts of this clone. V is TRBV7-9 and J is TRBJ1-1; no firm D call. Germline V gives CDR1 SEHNR, CDR2 FQNEAQ (reference sequence). The CDR3 spans 15 residues. V was clipped by 3 bases and J by 2 bases, with 13 bases between them. The CDR3 region is CASSFVIKSNTEAFF. The CDR3 bases are TGTGCCAGCAGCTTCGTGATAAAAAGTAACACTGAAGCTTTCTTT. Combining the CDR3 with reference TRBV7-9 and TRBJ1-1 gives the whole variable domain DTGVSQNPRHKITKRGQNVTFRCDPISEHNRLYWYRQTLGQGPEFLTYFQNEAQLEKSRLLSDRFSAERPKGSFSTLEIQRTEQGDSAMYLCASSFVIKSNTEAFFGQGTRLTVV.

The chain joins TRBV29-1 to TRBJ1-5; D is undetermined. Germline assignment: CDR1 SQVTM and CDR2 ANQGSEA. Trimming stripped 0 bases from V and 0 bases from J, with 3 bases between. The length of the CDR3 is 13 residues. The CDR3 sequence is CSVEENSNQPQHF. As DNA, the CDR3 is TGCAGCGTTGAAGAAAATAGCAATCAGCCCCAGCATTTT.

This sequence joins TRBV6-5 and TRBJ2-2; a possible D gene is TRBD1 (5 bases). Trimming removed 4 bases from V and 0 bases from J, with 9 bases in between. CDR1 MNHEY and CDR2 SVGAGI come from the germline V gene. CDR3 length equals 15 residues. CDR3 nucleotides: TGTGCCAGCAGTTTCGCCAGGGCGAACACCGGGGAGCTGTTTTTT. Protein: CASSFARANTGELFF.

The chain joins TRBV12-5 to TRBJ2-5, with 8 nucleotides matching TRBD2. The germline gives CDR1 LGHNT, CDR2 FRNRAP. CDR3 length equals 15 residues. V trimming: 3 bases; J trimming: 2 bases; junction bases outside the gene matches: 5. The CDR3 sequence: CASGLASGLQETQYF. The CDR3, as DNA: TGTGCTAGTGGTTTAGCTAGCGGGCTACAAGAGACCCAGTACTTC.

This rearrangement joins TRBV29-1 to TRBJ2-7; TRBD1 is a possible D gene (5 bases). CDR1 and CDR2 (germline): SQVTM, ANQGSEA. The CDR3 contains 15 residues. V was pared by 0 bases and J by 4 bases, with 16 bases between. The CDR3 loop is CSVEDPRTSSYEQYF. The CDR3 bases are TGCAGCGTTGAAGATCCCCGGACATCATCTTACGAGCAGTACTTC.

J is TRBJ1-1 and V is TRBV5-1; possibly TRBD1 for D (5 bases). V was cut by 4 bases and J by 8 bases, with 18 bases left in between. The CDR3 runs to 14 residues. Looked up from germline, CDR1 is SGHRS and CDR2 is YFSETQ. The CDR3 reads CASSLDVGVLEAFF. In DNA form, the CDR3 reads TGCGCCAGCAGCCTAGACGTGGGGGTTTTGGAAGCTTTCTTT.

V usage is TRBV27 and J usage is TRBJ2-1, with D unclear. The CDR3 loop spans 13 amino acids. From germline, CDR1 is MNHEY and CDR2 SMNVEV (reference sequence). V lost 5 bases and J lost 8, with 13 bases in between. CDR3 sequence: CASSHGSADEQFF. In DNA form, the CDR3 reads TGTGCCAGCAGTCACGGGTCCGCGGATGAGCAGTTCTTC.

This clone was seen a single time. This rearrangement joins TRBV6-1 to TRBJ2-7; 8 nucleotides match TRBD2. The CDR3 length is 15 residues. The V and J ends lost 8 bases and 2 bases, in that order; junction bases with no gene match: 11. CDR1 and CDR2 (germline): MNHNS, SASEGT. CDR3 residues: CASLPIAGHTYEQYF. The CDR3 nucleotides are TGTGCCAGCCTACCGATAGCGGGGCATACCTACGAGCAGTACTTC.

The chain has TRBV11-3 and TRBJ2-5; D is possibly TRBD1 (5 bases). Germline CDR1 is SGHNT and CDR2 is YENEEA. Trimming stripped 5 bases from V and 13 bases from J, with 20 bases between. The CDR3 has 13 amino acids. The CDR3 nucleotides are TGTGCCAGCAGCCTTTCCAGGGCGGCGAAACCGTACTTC. It codes for CASSLSRAAKPYF. Based on the CDR3 plus reference TRBV11-3 and TRBJ2-5, the full variable domain is EAGVVQSPRYKIIEKKQPVAFWCNPISGHNTLYWYLQNLGQGPELLIRYENEEAVDDSQLPKDRFSAERLKGVDSTLKIQPAELGDSAVYLCASSLSRAAKPYFGPGTRLLVL.